This TCR beta chain was sequenced during a study of shared clonotypes between healthy human individuals (dated by TCRdb to about 2020). Broadly, across the study: Three men and a couple of women, aged 18 to 49 years, made up the cohort. For each donor, CD4 naive and CD4 memory were each run on three plates, CD8 naive on two plates, and CD8 memory on one plate. Blood TCR repertoires of five healthy adults were deeply sequenced to estimate repertoire size and the extent of clonotype sharing between individuals. Libraries were prepared and TCR repertoires were sequenced by different laboratories using diverse techniques, in order to increase sequencing depth and limit assay-specific biases. Each donor's leukapheresis produced roughly between roughly 0.9 and 9 billion PBMCs. The full study reports these points: Sharing across a few donors was observed for about 5% of naive CD4, over 3% of naive CD8, over 2% of memory CD4, and approximately 0.41% of memory CD8 clonotypes. Larger estimated clonotype richness was generally found for naive subsets than for memory subsets. Sampling was limited to blood, and TCR repertoires in tissue likely differ from TCR repertoires in blood. Compared with non-shared clonotypes, the clonotypes found in all four sorted-subset donors had higher generation probabilities. Rarefaction of sorted-subset datasets indicated incomplete sequencing despite the large sequencing depth. The small number of donors limited the genetic and exposure-history diversity represented. Pairwise subsampling indicated that sequencing depth was expected to affect the degree of clonotype sharing among donors.

Using the deep immunoSEQ assay, TCR CDR3 regions were amplified from genomic DNA by multiplex PCR. Extracted genomic DNA from each cell subset was spread evenly across all wells of several immunoSEQ 96-well plates, with each plate serving as a replicate. For sorted subsets, each replicate PCR was loaded with 200 ng genomic DNA, equivalent to about 33,000 T cell genomes. Purified libraries were measured with a Qubit 3.0 fluorometer, size-checked on a Bioanalyzer 2100, and measured again with the KAPA Library Quantification kit. Every immunoSEQ 96-well plate was sequenced on a dedicated single-read 150-cycle Illumina NextSeq 550 flow cell. As for how the authors treated the data: The immunoSEQ output contained only junctional sequences without quality scores, so filtering could not match that applied to full-length reads. Sequences were annotated with PyIR, a Python wrapper for IgBLAST v1.9, using IMGT germline references to assign V/J genes and CDR3. Any read was removed if the V/J assignment was weak (E-value above 1e-6), the CDR3 was missing, or the read contained stop codons, out-of-frame junctions, or ambiguous translated residues. V3J clonotypes were defined by identical inferred V gene, J gene, and CDR3 amino acid sequence. Percentage overlap between repertoires was computed as shared unique clonotypes divided by the size of the smaller repertoire. Repertoire richness was assessed with RTK rarefaction, the Chao1 estimator, and Recon v2.1 estimates of unobserved clonotypes. Generation probabilities were computed with OLGA for all TCRbeta clonotypes obtained by the gDNA method from a few donors. The source is immuneACCESS, and TCRdb retained only in-frame sequences with V and J called. Part of the clones is not carried over; for the studies checked, unresolved V genes explain less than half of this, and the remainder is unexplained. V and J calls plus clone size are reproduced from that table; the DNA served to infer D and trimming. The sample table shows about 2 million clones, and around 96% are seen once. Together, the top ten hold around 1.1% of the sample.

As to this clone: The target of this receptor is not known. Base qualities are missing; no much larger clone stands one base away. Other DNA sequences in this specimen translate into the identical CDR3.

CD8 naive samples consisted of CD45RO-negative cells that were positively selected for CCR7, yielding a CD45RA+CCR7+ population without TemRA cells. The donors were healthy, HIV-negative adults with no recently reported acute infections or vaccinations. Every donor was a Caucasian adult living in Nashville, Tennessee, USA. Blood was collected by leukapheresis, and PBMCs were isolated by Ficoll-Histopaque density gradient centrifugation and then cryopreserved in liquid nitrogen vapor phase. Purity and quantity of every magnetically sorted T cell population were checked by analytical flow cytometry. Each sorted fraction had its genomic DNA isolated and then quantified by UV absorbance on a Nanodrop 2000c. The material sequenced was naive CD8+ T cells sorted from blood. The cell subset or site label on this specimen signifies: CD45RA+CCR7+. This TCR derives from a man aged 18 to 35 in good health.

The CDR3 protein sequence reads: CASSPRTGGYEQYF. The nucleotide sequence reads TGTGCCAGCAGTCCTCGGACAGGGGGCTACGAGCAGTACTTC. This receptor chain uses TRBV27 and TRBJ2-7; 10 central nucleotides agree with TRBD1. The CDR3 sequence holds 14 residues, the cysteine and phenylalanine included. This entry keeps only the CDR3 DNA: 42 bases, framed from base 1. Reading the germline V gene (reference sequence) gives CDR1 MNHEY and CDR2 SMNVEV. At the junction V is shortened by 5 bases and J by 3 bases; bases outside the gene matches: 4.